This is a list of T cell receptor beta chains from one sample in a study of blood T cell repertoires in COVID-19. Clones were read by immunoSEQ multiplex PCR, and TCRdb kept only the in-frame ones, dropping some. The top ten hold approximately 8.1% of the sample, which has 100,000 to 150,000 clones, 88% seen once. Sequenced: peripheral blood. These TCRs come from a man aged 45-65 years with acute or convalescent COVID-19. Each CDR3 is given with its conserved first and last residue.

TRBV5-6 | CASSLTGRSTEAFF
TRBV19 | CASSKTSASYNEQFF
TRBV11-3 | CASSLVTGKGDTQYF
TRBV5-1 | CASSLGSQETQYF
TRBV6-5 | CASIPGQGAPYEQYF
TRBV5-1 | CASSLSGYNEQFF
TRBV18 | CASSQAQGIGNTIYF
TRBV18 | CASSLLAGGSNEQFF
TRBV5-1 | CASRKGGKDSYEQYF
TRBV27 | CASSLFGTSGRAQETQYF
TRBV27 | CASSYTGGQSPLHF
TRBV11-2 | CASSLGGTVGF
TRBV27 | CASSLSSAGEQFF
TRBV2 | CASKQGGNIQYF
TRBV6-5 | CASSKLAETQYF
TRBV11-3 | CASSSSSQGAEAFF
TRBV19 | CASSIGRLAAHLSTDTQYF
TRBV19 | CASSGTGVEKLFF
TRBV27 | CASTLGAQYF
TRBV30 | CAWSVSGPSTGELFF
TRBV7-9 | CASSRPVISHRASYNEQFF
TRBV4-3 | CASSQSPLTADYNEQFF
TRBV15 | CATSRVLAANEQFF
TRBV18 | CASSPDRGRDQPQHF
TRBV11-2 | CASSLGLAGGDEGEQFF
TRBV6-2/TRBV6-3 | CASSYDGQYEQYF
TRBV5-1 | CASSLDTPTDTQYF
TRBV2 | CASSPLAGGYNEQFF
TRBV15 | CATSVAGSGYEQYF
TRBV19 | CASSRALRREIGELFF
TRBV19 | CASSITGSGNTIYF
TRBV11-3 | CASRARGEQYF
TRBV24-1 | CATSTGLNTEAFF
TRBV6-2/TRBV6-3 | CASSYASRDTGNTIYF
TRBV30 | CASHPVLGVSEQYF
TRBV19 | CASSTRPGASYEQYF
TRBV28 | CASTTPTGPGNTIYF
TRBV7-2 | CASSLDTGGTGANVLTF
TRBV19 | CATREGPGELFF
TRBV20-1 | CSGRGTYEQYF
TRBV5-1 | CASSPTGVSTDTQYF
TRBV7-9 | CASSLVSLRTGGTYEQYF
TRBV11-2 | CASSPRGPYEQYF
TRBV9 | CASSVGEGRRGPGELFF
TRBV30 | CASRQGGDTDTQYF
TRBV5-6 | CASSPGTGAYNEQFF
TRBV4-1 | CASSAGSANTGELFF
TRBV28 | CASSLRDRGRGEQFF
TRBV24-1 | CATSDSRGRAEKLFF
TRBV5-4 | CADEGHGTDTQYF